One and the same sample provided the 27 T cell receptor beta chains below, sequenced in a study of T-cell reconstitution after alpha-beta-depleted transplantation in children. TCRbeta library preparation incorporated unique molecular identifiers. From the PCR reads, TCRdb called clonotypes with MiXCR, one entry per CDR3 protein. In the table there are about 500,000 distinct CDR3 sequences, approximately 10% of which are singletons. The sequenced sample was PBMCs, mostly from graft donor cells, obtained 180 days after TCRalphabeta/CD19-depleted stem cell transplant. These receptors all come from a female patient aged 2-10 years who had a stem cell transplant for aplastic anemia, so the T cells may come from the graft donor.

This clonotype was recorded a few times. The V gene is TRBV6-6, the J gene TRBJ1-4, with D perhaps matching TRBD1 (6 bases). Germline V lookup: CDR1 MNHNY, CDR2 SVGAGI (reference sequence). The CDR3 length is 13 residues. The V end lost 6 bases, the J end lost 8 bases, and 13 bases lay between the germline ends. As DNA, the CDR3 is TGTGCCAGCAGGTTAAGAACAGGGGAAAAACTGTTTTTT. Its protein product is CASRLRTGEKLFF.

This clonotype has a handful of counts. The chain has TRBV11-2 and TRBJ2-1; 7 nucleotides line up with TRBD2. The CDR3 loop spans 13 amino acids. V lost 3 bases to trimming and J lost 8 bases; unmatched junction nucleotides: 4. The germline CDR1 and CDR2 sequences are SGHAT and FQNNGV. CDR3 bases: TGTGCCAGCAGCTTTCGACTAGCCGATGAGCAGTTCTTC. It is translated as CASSFRLADEQFF. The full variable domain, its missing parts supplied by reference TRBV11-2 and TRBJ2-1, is EAGVAQSPRYKIIEKRQSVAFWCNPISGHATLYWYQQILGQGPKLLIQFQNNGVVDDSQLPKDRFSAERLKGVDSTLKIQPAKLEDSAVYLCASSFRLADEQFFGPGTRLTVL.

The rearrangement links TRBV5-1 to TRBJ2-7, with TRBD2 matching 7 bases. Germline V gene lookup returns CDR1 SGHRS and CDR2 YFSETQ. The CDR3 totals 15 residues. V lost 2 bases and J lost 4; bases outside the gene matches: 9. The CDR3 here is CASSFHPGGVYEQYF. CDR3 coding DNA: TGCGCCAGCAGCTTTCACCCGGGGGGAGTTTACGAGCAGTACTTC.

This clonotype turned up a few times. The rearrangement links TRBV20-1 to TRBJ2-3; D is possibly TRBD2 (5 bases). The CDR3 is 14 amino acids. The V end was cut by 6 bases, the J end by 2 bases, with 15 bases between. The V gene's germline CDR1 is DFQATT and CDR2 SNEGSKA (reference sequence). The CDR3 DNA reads TGCAGTGCCTTAGCGCGGCAGGTCACAGATACGCAGTATTTT. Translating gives CSALARQVTDTQYF.

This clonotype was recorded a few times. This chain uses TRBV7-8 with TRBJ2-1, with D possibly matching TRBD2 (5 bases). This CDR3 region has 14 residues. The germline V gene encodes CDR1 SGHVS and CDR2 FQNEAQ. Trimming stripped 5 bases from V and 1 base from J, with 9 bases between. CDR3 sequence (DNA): TGTGCCAGCAGCCTCAAGCGGTCCTACAATGAGCAGTTCTTC. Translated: CASSLKRSYNEQFF.

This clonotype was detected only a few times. CDR3 loop: CASSGSYEQYV. DNA of the CDR3: TGTGCCAGCAGCGGTTCCTACGAGCAGTACGTC. The chain joins TRBV7-9 to TRBJ2-7; unclear D gene. CDR1 SEHNR and CDR2 FQNEAQ come from the germline V gene (reference sequence). Between the trimmed V and J ends, which lost 5 bases and 1 base, there was a span of 3 bases. The CDR3 has 11 residues.

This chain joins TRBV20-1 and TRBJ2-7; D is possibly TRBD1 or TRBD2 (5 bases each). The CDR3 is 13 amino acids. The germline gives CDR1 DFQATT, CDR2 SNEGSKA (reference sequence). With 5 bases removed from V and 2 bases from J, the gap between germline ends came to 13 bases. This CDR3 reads CSAYWDRPYEQYF. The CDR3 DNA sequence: TGCAGTGCTTATTGGGACCGACCCTACGAGCAGTACTTC.

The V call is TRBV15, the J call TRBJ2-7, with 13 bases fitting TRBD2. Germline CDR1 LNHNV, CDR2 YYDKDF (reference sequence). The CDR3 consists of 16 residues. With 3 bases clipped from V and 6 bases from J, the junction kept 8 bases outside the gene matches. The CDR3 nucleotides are TGTGCCACCAGCAGGGCCGGACTAGCGGGAGAGGGCGAGCAGTACTTC. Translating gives CATSRAGLAGEGEQYF.

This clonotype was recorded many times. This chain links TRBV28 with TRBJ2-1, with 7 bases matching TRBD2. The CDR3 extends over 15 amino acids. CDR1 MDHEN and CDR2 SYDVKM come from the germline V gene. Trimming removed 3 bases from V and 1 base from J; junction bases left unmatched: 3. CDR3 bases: TGTGCCAGCAGTTTGGGCGGGAGATCCTACAATGAGCAGTTCTTC. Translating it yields CASSLGGRSYNEQFF.

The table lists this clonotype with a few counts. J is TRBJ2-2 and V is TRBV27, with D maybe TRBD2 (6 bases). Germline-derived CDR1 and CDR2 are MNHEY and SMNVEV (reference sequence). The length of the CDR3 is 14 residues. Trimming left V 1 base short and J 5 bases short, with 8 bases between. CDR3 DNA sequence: TGTGCCAGCAGTTTATTTGGGGGGACCGGGGAGCTGTTTTTT. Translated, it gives CASSLFGGTGELFF.

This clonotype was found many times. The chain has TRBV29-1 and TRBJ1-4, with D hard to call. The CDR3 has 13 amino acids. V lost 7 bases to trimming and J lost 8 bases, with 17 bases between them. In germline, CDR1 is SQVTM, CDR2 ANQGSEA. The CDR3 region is CSAGEAGMEKLFF. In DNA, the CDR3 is TGCAGCGCCGGTGAGGCCGGCATGGAAAAACTGTTTTTT.

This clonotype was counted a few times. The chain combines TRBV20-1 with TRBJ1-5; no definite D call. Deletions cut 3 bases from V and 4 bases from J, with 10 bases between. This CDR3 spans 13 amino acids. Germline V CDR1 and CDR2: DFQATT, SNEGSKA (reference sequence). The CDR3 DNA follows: TGCAGTGCTAGGTACGGGCCGAATCAGCCCCAGCATTTT. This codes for CSARYGPNQPQHF.

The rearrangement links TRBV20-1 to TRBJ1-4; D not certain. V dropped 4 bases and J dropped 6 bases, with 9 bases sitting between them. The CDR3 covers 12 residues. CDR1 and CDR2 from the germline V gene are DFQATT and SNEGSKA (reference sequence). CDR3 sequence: CSATRGDEKLFF. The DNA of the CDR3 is TGCAGTGCTACTCGGGGTGATGAAAAACTGTTTTTT.

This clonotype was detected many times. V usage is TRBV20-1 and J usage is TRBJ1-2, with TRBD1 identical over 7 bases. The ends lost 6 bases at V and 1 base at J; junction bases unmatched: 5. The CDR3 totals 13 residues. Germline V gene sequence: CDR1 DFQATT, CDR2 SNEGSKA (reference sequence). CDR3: CSAPGQINYGYTF. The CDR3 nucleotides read TGCAGTGCCCCGGGACAGATTAACTATGGCTACACCTTC.

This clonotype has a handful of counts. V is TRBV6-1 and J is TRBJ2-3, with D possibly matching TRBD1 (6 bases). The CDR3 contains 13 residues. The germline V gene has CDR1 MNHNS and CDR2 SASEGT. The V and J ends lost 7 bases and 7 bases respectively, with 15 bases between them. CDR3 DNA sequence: TGTGCCAGCAAAGGGCAGGGGATCTATACGCAGTATTTT. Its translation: CASKGQGIYTQYF.

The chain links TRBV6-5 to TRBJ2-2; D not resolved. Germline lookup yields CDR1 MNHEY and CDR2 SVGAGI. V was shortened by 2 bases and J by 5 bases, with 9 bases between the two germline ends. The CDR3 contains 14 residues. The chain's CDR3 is CASSYLRWTGELFF. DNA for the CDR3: TGTGCCAGCAGTTACCTCCGGTGGACCGGGGAGCTGTTTTTT.

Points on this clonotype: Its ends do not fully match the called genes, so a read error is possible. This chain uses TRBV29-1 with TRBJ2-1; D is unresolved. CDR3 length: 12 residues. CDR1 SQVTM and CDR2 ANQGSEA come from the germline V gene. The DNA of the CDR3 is TGCAGCGTTGGCCTCCTCTACAATGCGCAGTTCTTC. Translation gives CSVGLLYNAQFF.

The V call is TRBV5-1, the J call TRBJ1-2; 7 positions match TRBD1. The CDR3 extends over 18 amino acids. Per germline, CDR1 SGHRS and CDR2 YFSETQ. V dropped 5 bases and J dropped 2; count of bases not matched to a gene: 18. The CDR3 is CASSRFQGDNTLNYGYTF. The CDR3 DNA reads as TGCGCCAGCAGTAGGTTCCAGGGGGACAACACTTTAAACTATGGCTACACCTTC.

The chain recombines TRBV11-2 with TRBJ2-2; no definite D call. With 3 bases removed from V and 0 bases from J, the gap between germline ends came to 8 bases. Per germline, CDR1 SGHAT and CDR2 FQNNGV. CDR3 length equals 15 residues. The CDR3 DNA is TGTGCCAGCAGCTTCCCTCGCTCGAACACCGGGGAGCTGTTTTTT. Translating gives CASSFPRSNTGELFF.

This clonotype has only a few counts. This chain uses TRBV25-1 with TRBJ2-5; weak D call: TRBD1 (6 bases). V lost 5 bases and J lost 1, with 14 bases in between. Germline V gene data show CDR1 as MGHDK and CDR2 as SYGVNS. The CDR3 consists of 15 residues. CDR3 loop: CASSPQGKVQETQYF. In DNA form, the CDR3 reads TGTGCCAGCAGTCCCCAGGGGAAGGTCCAAGAGACCCAGTACTTC. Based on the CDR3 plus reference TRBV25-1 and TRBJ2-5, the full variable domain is EADIYQTPRYLVIGTGKKITLECSQTMGHDKMYWYQQDPGMELHLIHYSYGVNSTEKGDLSSESTVSRIRTEHFPLTLESARPSHTSQYLCASSPQGKVQETQYFGPGTRLLVL.

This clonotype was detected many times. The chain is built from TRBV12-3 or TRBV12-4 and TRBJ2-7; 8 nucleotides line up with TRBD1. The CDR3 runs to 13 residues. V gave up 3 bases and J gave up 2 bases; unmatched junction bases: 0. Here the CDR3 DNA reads TGTGCCAGCAGTTTGACAGGGGCCTACGAGCAGTACGTC. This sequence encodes CASSLTGAYEQYV.

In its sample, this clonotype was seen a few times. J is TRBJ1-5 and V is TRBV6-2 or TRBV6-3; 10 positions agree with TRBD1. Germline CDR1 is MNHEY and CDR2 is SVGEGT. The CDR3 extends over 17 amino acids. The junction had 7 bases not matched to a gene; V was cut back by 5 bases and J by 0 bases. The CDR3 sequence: CASSTDRGLYSNQPQHF. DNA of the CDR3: TGTGCCAGCAGTACGGACAGGGGGTTGTATAGCAATCAGCCCCAGCATTTT.

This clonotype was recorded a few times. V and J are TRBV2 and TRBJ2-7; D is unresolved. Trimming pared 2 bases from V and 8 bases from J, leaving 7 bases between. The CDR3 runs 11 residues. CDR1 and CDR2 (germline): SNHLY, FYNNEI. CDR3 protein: CASSESWKQYF. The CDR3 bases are TGTGCCAGCAGTGAATCCTGGAAGCAGTACTTC. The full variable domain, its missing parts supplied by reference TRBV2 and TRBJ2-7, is EPEVTQTPSHQVTQMGQEVILRCVPISNHLYFYWYRQILGQKVEFLVSFYNNEISEKSEIFDDQFSVERPDGSNFTLKIRSTKLEDSAMYFCASSESWKQYFGPGTRLTVT.

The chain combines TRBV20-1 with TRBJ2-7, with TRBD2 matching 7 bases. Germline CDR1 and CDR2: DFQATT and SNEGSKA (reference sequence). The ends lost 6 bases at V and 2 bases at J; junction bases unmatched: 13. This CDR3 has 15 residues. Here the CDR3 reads CSAIPLAPYAYEQYF. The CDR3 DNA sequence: TGCAGTGCGATCCCACTAGCGCCTTACGCCTACGAGCAGTACTTC.

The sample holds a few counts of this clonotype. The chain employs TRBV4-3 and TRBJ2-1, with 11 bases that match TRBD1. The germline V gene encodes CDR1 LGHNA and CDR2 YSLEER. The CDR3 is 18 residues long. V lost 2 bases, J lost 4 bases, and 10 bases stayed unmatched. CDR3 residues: CASSQPRTGGLAYNEQFF. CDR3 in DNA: TGCGCCAGCAGCCAACCTCGGACAGGGGGCTTAGCTTACAATGAGCAGTTCTTC.

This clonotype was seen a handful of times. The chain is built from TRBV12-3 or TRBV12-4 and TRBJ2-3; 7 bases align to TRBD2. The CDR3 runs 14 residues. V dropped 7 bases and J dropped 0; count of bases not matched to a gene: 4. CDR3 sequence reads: CASTQGGSTDTQYF. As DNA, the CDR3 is TGTGCCAGCACCCAGGGAGGGAGCACAGATACGCAGTATTTT.

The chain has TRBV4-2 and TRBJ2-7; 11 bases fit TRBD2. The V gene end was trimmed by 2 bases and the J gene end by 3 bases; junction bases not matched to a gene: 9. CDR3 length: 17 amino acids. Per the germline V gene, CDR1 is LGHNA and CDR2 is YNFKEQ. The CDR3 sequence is CASSQLEGTSGDYEQYF. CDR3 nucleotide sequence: TGTGCCAGCAGCCAATTGGAAGGGACTAGCGGCGACTACGAGCAGTACTTC.